This T cell receptor (beta chain) was profiled in a study of shared clonotypes between healthy human individuals. Study as a whole: Donors were a couple of women and a few men aged 18 to 49.

Germline V gene data show CDR1 as LNHNV and CDR2 as YYDKDF (reference sequence). Trimming at V came to 5 bases and at J to 7 bases, leaving 3 bases not matched to a gene. This CDR3 contains 13 residues. CD45RO-negative, CCR7-positively selected cells formed the naive CD8 fraction, excluding terminally differentiated effector memory CD45RA+ cells. Sequencing used immunoSEQ multiplex PCR; TCRdb keeps in-frame clones, though not all of them. Of under 1 million clones in the sample, about 96% were seen once. Sequenced: naive CD8+ T cells sorted from blood. The rearrangement joins TRBV15 to TRBJ1-4; 8 nucleotides agree with TRBD1. This TCR was recovered from a man aged 30-40 years in good health. The CDR3 protein is CATSPDRVEKLFF. DNA for the CDR3: TGTGCCACCAGCCCGGACAGGGTTGAAAAACTGTTTTTT. The variable domain in full, completed from reference TRBV15 and TRBJ1-4, reads DAMVIQNPRYQVTQFGKPVTLSCSQTLNHNVMYWYQQKSSQAPKLLFHYYDKDFNNEADTPDNFQSRRPNTSFCFLDIRSPGLGDTAMYLCATSPDRVEKLFFGSGTQLSVL.